What follows are 17 T cell receptor beta chains derived from one specimen sequenced in a study of T cell responses to AZD1222 COVID-19 vaccine. Profiled with immunoSEQ multiplex PCR; TCRdb holds only in-frame clones, not every one. The table includes about 120,000 clones, approximately 90% detected once. Here the sequenced sample was peripheral blood, taken 28 days after the second AZD1222 dose. The source is an adult who received the AZD1222 COVID-19 vaccine.

V usage is TRBV7-8 and J usage is TRBJ1-2; 10 nucleotides agree with TRBD1. Germline V lookup: CDR1 SGHVS, CDR2 FQNEAQ. The junction had 6 bases not matched to a gene; V was cut back by 3 bases and J by 5 bases. The CDR3 length is 15 residues. The CDR3 sequence: CASSFLTGGTYGYTF. The CDR3 bases are TGTGCCAGCAGCTTCCTGACAGGGGGCACGTATGGCTACACCTTC. The variable domain in full, completed from reference TRBV7-8 and TRBJ1-2, reads GAGVSQSPRYKVAKRGQDVALRCDPISGHVSLFWYQQALGQGPEFLTYFQNEAQLDKSGLPSDRFFAERPEGSVSTLKIQRTQQEDSAVYLCASSFLTGGTYGYTFGSGTRLTVV.

This chain uses TRBV4-1 with TRBJ1-5; D might be TRBD1 (5 bases). The V gene's germline CDR1 is MGHRA and CDR2 YSYEKL. CDR3 size: 17 residues. V gave up 4 bases and J gave up 7 bases, with 23 bases separating them. In DNA form, the CDR3 reads TGCGCCAGCAGCCTACAGGCCAGGTGGGACTCGGGACAGCCCCAGCATTTT. Translated, it gives CASSLQARWDSGQPQHF.

The chain uses TRBV11-3 and TRBJ2-1; D possibly corresponds to TRBD2 (5 bases). Germline CDR1 reads SGHNT; CDR2 reads YENEEA. V lost 0 bases to trimming and J lost 9 bases, with 6 bases between them. The CDR3 has 12 amino acids. The CDR3 nucleotides are TGTGCCAGCAGCTTAGATAGCGCTGAGCAGTTCTTC. The encoded protein is CASSLDSAEQFF.

The chain combines TRBV30 with TRBJ1-6, with a possible D match to TRBD1 (6 bases). V was clipped by 0 bases and J by 8 bases, with 14 bases between them. Germline CDR1 GTSNPN, CDR2 SVGIG (reference sequence). The length of the CDR3 is 15 residues. As DNA, the CDR3 is TGTGCCTGGAGTGTACAAGGGGGATTGTATTCACCCCTCCACTTT. Encoded protein: CAWSVQGGLYSPLHF.

The chain joins TRBV29-1 to TRBJ1-2; the D is unclear. The CDR3 is 13 amino acids. V was pared by 7 bases and J by 2 bases, with 14 bases between. Germline loops: CDR1 SQVTM, CDR2 ANQGSEA. The CDR3 DNA is TGCAGCGCCATTGTATTGGGGAACTATGGCTACACCTTC. Amino acids: CSAIVLGNYGYTF.

The rearrangement links TRBV19 to TRBJ1-4, with TRBD1 matching 11 bases. This CDR3 has 16 amino acids. The germline CDR1 and CDR2 sequences are LNHDA and SQIVND (reference sequence). V lost 4 bases and J lost 4; bases outside the gene matches: 5. DNA of the CDR3: TGTGCCAGTAGTAGAAGGACAGGGGGCGGTAATGAAAAACTGTTTTTT. Amino acid sequence: CASSRRTGGGNEKLFF.

The chain employs TRBV19 and TRBJ2-1; 7 bases line up with TRBD2. The germline CDR1 and CDR2 sequences are LNHDA and SQIVND (reference sequence). V was pared by 4 bases and J by 9 bases, with 6 bases of the junction left unmatched. This CDR3 has 13 amino acids. The DNA for the CDR3 is TGTGCCAGTAGTACCGGGACTAAGGTTGAGCAGTTCTTC. Its translation is CASSTGTKVEQFF.

The rearrangement joins TRBV6-2 or TRBV6-3 to TRBJ1-6; D is uncertain. Trimming took 5 bases from V and 2 from J, leaving 16 bases between them. Germline V gene sequence: CDR1 MNHEY, CDR2 SVGEGT. The CDR3 length is 17 residues. CDR3 residues: CASSPGPGSTYNSPLHF. The CDR3 DNA is TGTGCCAGCAGTCCCGGCCCTGGCAGCACCTATAATTCACCCCTCCACTTT.

This CDR3 is CASSVEPEQETQYF. The CDR3, as DNA: TGTGCCAGCAGCGTAGAACCCGAACAAGAGACCCAGTACTTC. This sequence joins TRBV9 and TRBJ2-5; D is undetermined. The CDR3 contains 14 residues. V was trimmed by 0 bases and J by 2 bases, leaving 8 bases between them. CDR1 is SGDLS, CDR2 YYNGEE, per germline.

In nucleotides, the CDR3 is TGTGCCATCAGCCCGGGACAGGGGGGCCATGAGCAGTTCTTC. Protein: CAISPGQGGHEQFF. The chain carries TRBV10-3 and TRBJ2-1; 11 positions match TRBD1. The V gene's germline CDR1 is ENHRY and CDR2 SYGVKD. J gave up 8 bases and V 6 bases, and 6 bases lay outside the gene matches. CDR3 length: 14 residues.

This chain's CDR3 is CASSLSREAYEQYF. The CDR3 DNA follows: TGTGCCAGCAGCTTAAGCCGGGAGGCTTACGAGCAGTACTTC. The chain links TRBV11-3 to TRBJ2-7, with 7 bases fitting TRBD2. Trimming at V came to 2 bases and at J to 4 bases, leaving 5 bases not matched to a gene. Germline V CDR1 and CDR2: SGHNT, YENEEA. The CDR3 is 14 residues long.

This chain links TRBV11-2 with TRBJ1-3, with D hard to call. Trimming left V 4 bases short and J 0 bases short, with 16 bases between. Germline V gene lookup returns CDR1 SGHAT and CDR2 FQNNGV. The CDR3 is 17 residues long. The CDR3: CASSSPRQGGSGNTIYF. DNA of the CDR3: TGTGCCAGCAGCTCTCCGCGCCAAGGCGGCTCTGGAAACACCATATATTTT.

The genes are TRBV6-5 and TRBJ1-4; D gene uncertain. This CDR3 spans 12 amino acids. V was trimmed by 7 bases and J by 4 bases, leaving 7 bases between them. Per the germline V gene, CDR1 is MNHEY and CDR2 is SVGAGI. This CDR3 reads CASTAVNEKLFF. The CDR3 DNA sequence: TGTGCCAGCACTGCCGTTAATGAAAAACTGTTTTTT.

This clone was recorded only once. The chain couples TRBV6-6 to TRBJ1-2; TRBD1 matches 7 bases. Germline V gene data show CDR1 as MNHNY and CDR2 as SVGAGI (reference sequence). The length of the CDR3 is 13 residues. V was pared by 2 bases and J by 8 bases, with 5 bases of the junction left unmatched. CDR3: CASSYEGGDGYTF. In DNA, the CDR3 is TGTGCCAGCAGTTACGAAGGGGGCGACGGCTACACCTTC.

The chain links TRBV3-1 (or the pseudogene TRBV3-2) to TRBJ1-1; D gene uncertain. Trimming took off 4 bases at V and 6 bases at J, with 6 bases between the two ends. The CDR3 spans 11 residues. The germline gives CDR1 LGHDT, CDR2 YNNKEL (reference sequence). The CDR3 sequence: CASSLNAEAFF. The CDR3 region has the DNA TGTGCCAGCAGCCTCAACGCTGAAGCTTTCTTT.

V and J are TRBV7-3 and TRBJ2-3; 12 bases map to TRBD2. Trimming at V came to 1 base and at J to 2 bases, leaving 10 bases not matched to a gene. This CDR3 region has 19 residues. Germline V gene sequence: CDR1 SGHTA, CDR2 FQGTGA. The CDR3 is CASSLRPSGGAFITDTQYF. CDR3 DNA sequence: TGTGCCAGCAGCTTAAGGCCTAGCGGGGGGGCTTTCATCACAGATACGCAGTATTTT.

The V call is TRBV19, the J call TRBJ1-1; weak D call: TRBD1 (5 bases). The CDR3 length is 15 residues. V lost 5 bases to trimming and J lost 1 base, with 14 bases between them. The germline V gene encodes CDR1 LNHDA and CDR2 SQIVND (reference sequence). CDR3 amino acids: CASSGPGRGNTEAFF. As DNA, the CDR3 is TGTGCCAGTAGTGGACCGGGACGCGGGAACACTGAAGCTTTCTTT.